These T cell receptor beta chains were read from a single sample in a study of cytomegalovirus exposure and HLA in healthy donors. Only in-frame clones appear in the TCRdb table, and some are missing; sequencing was by immunoSEQ multiplex PCR. The table has under 200,000 clones, approximately 89% seen once. Sequenced sample: PBMCs. Source of these receptors: a man younger than 35 in good health and CMV-seropositive. CDR3s include the opening cysteine and the closing phenylalanine or tryptophan. Fields, in order: CDR3 length, clone size, D gene, V gene, J gene, CDR3 DNA, CDR3 protein. The D gene is left open where the match is weak. Only part of the rows carry a size: once, few, many, or a class if the clone is expanded.

CDR3 length: 17
clone size: once
D gene: TRBD1
V gene: TRBV11-2
J gene: TRBJ2-7
CDR3 DNA: TGTGCCAGCAGCTTATCGGACAGGAAACCAACCTCCTACGAGCAGTACTTC
CDR3 protein: CASSLSDRKPTSYEQYF

CDR3 length: 16
clone size: -
D gene: TRBD2
V gene: TRBV4-2
J gene: TRBJ2-2
CDR3 DNA: TGTGCCAGCAGCCAAGATGCGGGAGGGGTCACCGGGGAGCTGTTTTTT
CDR3 protein: CASSQDAGGVTGELFF

CDR3 length: 19
clone size: -
D gene: TRBD2
V gene: TRBV28
J gene: TRBJ2-1
CDR3 DNA: TGTGCCAGCAGTTTAGGGGGACTAGCGGGAGAAGGACGGTACAATGAGCAGTTCTTC
CDR3 protein: CASSLGGLAGEGRYNEQFF

CDR3 length: 15
clone size: -
D gene: TRBD1
V gene: TRBV6-5
J gene: TRBJ1-1
CDR3 DNA: TGTGCCAGCAGCTCCCAGGGGGAATCTAACACTGAAGCTTTCTTT
CDR3 protein: CASSSQGESNTEAFF

CDR3 length: 14
clone size: once
D gene: -
V gene: TRBV5-1
J gene: TRBJ2-7
CDR3 DNA: TGCGCCAGCAGCTTGGAAGGCAGGGGGGACGAGCAGTACTTC
CDR3 protein: CASSLEGRGDEQYF

CDR3 length: 15
clone size: -
D gene: TRBD1
V gene: TRBV28
J gene: TRBJ1-5
CDR3 DNA: TGTGCCAGCAGGACGAACAGGGGGCTCAATCAGCCCCAGCATTTT
CDR3 protein: CASRTNRGLNQPQHF

CDR3 length: 16
clone size: -
D gene: TRBD2
V gene: TRBV5-1
J gene: TRBJ2-1
CDR3 DNA: TGCGCCAGCAGCTTGGAAGGGACTATTTTTTACAATGAGCAGTTCTTC
CDR3 protein: CASSLEGTIFYNEQFF

CDR3 length: 15
clone size: -
D gene: TRBD2
V gene: TRBV9
J gene: TRBJ2-2
CDR3 DNA: TGTGCCAGCAGCGAGGGGACTAGCGGCACCGGGGAGCTGTTTTTT
CDR3 protein: CASSEGTSGTGELFF

CDR3 length: 13
clone size: few
D gene: TRBD1
V gene: TRBV7-6
J gene: TRBJ2-7
CDR3 DNA: TGTGCCAGCAGCCACAGGGGTGCCTACGAGCAGTACTTC
CDR3 protein: CASSHRGAYEQYF

CDR3 length: 13
clone size: -
D gene: -
V gene: TRBV7-3
J gene: TRBJ2-7
CDR3 DNA: TGTGCCAGCAGCTTATTCCGGGAAAGCGAGCAGTACTTC
CDR3 protein: CASSLFRESEQYF

CDR3 length: 14
clone size: -
D gene: TRBD1
V gene: TRBV27
J gene: TRBJ2-7
CDR3 DNA: TGTGCCAGCAGTTTTCGGCAGGGGGCGGGCGAGCAGTACTTC
CDR3 protein: CASSFRQGAGEQYF

CDR3 length: 13
clone size: -
D gene: TRBD1
V gene: TRBV28
J gene: TRBJ1-2
CDR3 DNA: TGTGCCAGCAGCGAACAGGGGGCCCTCGGCTACACCTTC
CDR3 protein: CASSEQGALGYTF

CDR3 length: 11
clone size: -
D gene: -
V gene: TRBV10-3
J gene: TRBJ2-7
CDR3 DNA: TGTGCCACCGAGTACCGATACGAGCAGTACTTC
CDR3 protein: CATEYRYEQYF

CDR3 length: 13
clone size: -
D gene: -
V gene: TRBV2
J gene: TRBJ1-1
CDR3 DNA: TGTGCCAGCAGTGGCCTAAGTTCCATTGAAGCTTTCTTT
CDR3 protein: CASSGLSSIEAFF

CDR3 length: 11
clone size: -
D gene: -
V gene: TRBV2
J gene: TRBJ2-5
CDR3 DNA: TGTGCCAGCAGTCCGGAAGAGACCCAGTACTTC
CDR3 protein: CASSPEETQYF